Listed below are T cell receptor beta chains from one sample, sequenced in a study of metastatic and nonmetastatic thyroid tumors. TCRdb re-called clones from the PCR reads using MiXCR. The table lists 25,000 or so clones, approximately 15% of them singletons. Sequenced input: blood. Source of these receptors: a male donor with papillary thyroid cancer or a benign thyroid nodule (not recorded which). Some clones in this sample may be carry-over from other donors' samples. Each CDR3 is given with its conserved first and last residue. Clone size appears in some rows only: once, few, many, or a class for an expanded clone.

clone size,CDR3 length,V gene,CDR3 protein
many,16,TRBV7-9,CASSRRMDRAVTEAFF
many,15,TRBV3-1,CASSQDHRGGTEAFF
many,12,TRBV5-1,CASSETTYEQYF
.,13,TRBV30,CAWSRQEEYGYTF
.,13,TRBV30,CAWKHGVSEKLFF
many,12,TRBV12-3/TRBV12-4,CASRTNTDTQYF
many,14,TRBV29-1,CSVGGWGTPETQYF
many,10,TRBV7-9,CASMPAGYTF
many,14,TRBV4-2,CASSQGSGRYEQYF
many,16,TRBV11-1,CASSLGRGTTTYEQYF
many,16,TRBV6-2/TRBV6-3,CASTDTLLAGANIQYF
many,12,TRBV7-9,CASIAVNTEAFF
many,15,TRBV19,CASSIRGATNEKLFF
many,16,TRBV9,CASSVGLGQGEETQYF
many,16,TRBV4-2,CASSQVLAGYTDTQYF
many,13,TRBV12-3/TRBV12-4,CASSFNRGQPQHF
.,13,TRBV30,CASLTGYNSPLHF
many,14,TRBV7-9,CASSLGGGQETQYF
many,16,TRBV4-1,CASSQSGYRDLNEQFF
few,14,TRBV5-1,CASSVRDRGTEAFF
few,14,TRBV27,CASSSGTDAYEQYF
many,16,TRBV7-6,CASSPRAGGGSQPQHF
many,13,TRBV20-1,CSATGGGADTQYF
many,15,TRBV7-2,CASSPRQGGDYGYTF
few,11,TRBV28,CASIRADTQYF
many,17,TRBV27,CASSPLAGEVFADTQYF
many,13,TRBV7-9,CASTQSGGDTQYF
many,11,TRBV4-1,CASSQGTSLLF
many,13,TRBV10-1,CASSEEHQETQYF
many,13,TRBV18,CASSQLPGDEQYF
.,15,TRBV5-6,CASSTGDGTGYEQYF
many,14,TRBV6-1,CASTPPGRWGEQYF
few,14,TRBV10-3,CAIRADRGQETQYF
many,13,TRBV5-1,CASSPGAGDIQYF
many,13,TRBV20-1,CSARDPLSAEAFF
many,16,TRBV5-1,CASSLAGAGHGNTIYF